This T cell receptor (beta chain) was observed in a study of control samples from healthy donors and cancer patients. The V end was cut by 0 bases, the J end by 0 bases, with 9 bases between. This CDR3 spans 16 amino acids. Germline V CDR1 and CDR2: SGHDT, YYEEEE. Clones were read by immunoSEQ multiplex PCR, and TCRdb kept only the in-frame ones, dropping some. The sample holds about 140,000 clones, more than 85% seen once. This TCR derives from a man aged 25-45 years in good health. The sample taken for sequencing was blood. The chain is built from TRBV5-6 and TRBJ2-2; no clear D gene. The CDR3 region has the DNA TGTGCCAGCAGCTTGGCCGGCGGTACGAACACCGGGGAGCTGTTTTTT. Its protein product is CASSLAGGTNTGELFF.